These 2 T cell receptor beta chains came from one sample sequenced in a study of shared clonotypes between healthy human individuals. Clones were sequenced by immunoSEQ multiplex PCR, and TCRdb holds only the in-frame ones, with some missing. The sample yields some 350,000 clones, roughly 70% seen once. The sample taken for sequencing was memory CD4+ T cells sorted from blood. Documented subset: CD45RA-negative fraction. The source is a man between 25 and 39 years old in good health.

This rearrangement joins TRBV7-9 to TRBJ2-1; D is uncertain. The germline V gene encodes CDR1 SEHNR and CDR2 FQNEAQ (reference sequence). Deletions cut 1 base from V and 8 bases from J, with 15 bases between. There are 15 residues in the CDR3. DNA of the CDR3: TGTGCCAGCAGCTTAGGCCACCCGGCCGTCGATGAGCAGTTCTTC. It is translated as CASSLGHPAVDEQFF.

A few counts support this clone. This chain links TRBV5-1 with TRBJ1-1; D remains unclear. The CDR3 is made up of 13 amino acids. The ends were cut back, 3 bases at V and 3 bases at J, with 9 bases in the middle. The germline V gene encodes CDR1 SGHRS and CDR2 YFSETQ. CDR3 sequence reads: CASSSGPDTEAFF. CDR3 DNA: TGCGCCAGCAGCTCCGGACCCGACACTGAAGCTTTCTTT.